This TCR beta chain was documented in a study of glioma-infiltrating T cells. Study-wide points: Gliomas, especially low-grade, showed above-expected tissue-blood divergence; non-neoplastic patients showed below. Tissue and blood shared very few CDR3 sequences.

This clonotype was recorded many times. Its target is not known. Amplification of TCR alpha and beta CDR3 regions from RNA used iRepertoire nested multiplex PCR. One-step reverse transcription and amplification started from roughly 100-400 ng of tissue mRNA or PBMC total RNA. TCRdb processed the multiplex PCR reads anew with MiXCR; each CDR3 protein has one entry. The sample has some 93,000 distinct CDR3 sequences; around 42% are singletons. The specimen sequenced was glioma tissue, nonneoplastic brain tissue, or PBMCs (not recorded which). The source of this sequence is a human donor with low-grade glioma or glioblastoma, undergoing nonglioma brain surgery, or in good health (not recorded which).

The CDR3 sequence: CASSLGVLLNTEAFF. Written as DNA, the CDR3 is TGTGCCAGCAGCTTAGGGGTCCTTCTCAACACTGAAGCTTTCTTT. The chain carries TRBV7-2 and TRBJ1-1; no clear D. Trimming removed 1 base at V and 2 bases at J, with 11 bases between. The CDR3 sequence is 15 residues long. Germline CDR1 reads SGHTA; CDR2 reads FQGNSA.